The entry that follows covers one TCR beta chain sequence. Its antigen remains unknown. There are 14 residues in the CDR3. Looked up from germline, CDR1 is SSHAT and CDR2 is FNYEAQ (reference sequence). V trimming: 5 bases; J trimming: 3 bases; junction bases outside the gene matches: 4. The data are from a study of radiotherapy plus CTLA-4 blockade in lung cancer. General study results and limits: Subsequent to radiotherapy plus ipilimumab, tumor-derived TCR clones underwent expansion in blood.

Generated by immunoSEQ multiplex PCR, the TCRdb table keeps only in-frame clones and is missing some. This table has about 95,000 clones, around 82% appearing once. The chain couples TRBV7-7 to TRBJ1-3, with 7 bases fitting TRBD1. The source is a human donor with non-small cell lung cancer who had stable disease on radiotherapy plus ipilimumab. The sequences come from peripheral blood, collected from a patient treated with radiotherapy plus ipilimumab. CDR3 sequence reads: CASSPDRVGNTIYF. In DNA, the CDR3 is TGTGCCAGCAGCCCCGACAGGGTTGGAAACACCATATATTTT.